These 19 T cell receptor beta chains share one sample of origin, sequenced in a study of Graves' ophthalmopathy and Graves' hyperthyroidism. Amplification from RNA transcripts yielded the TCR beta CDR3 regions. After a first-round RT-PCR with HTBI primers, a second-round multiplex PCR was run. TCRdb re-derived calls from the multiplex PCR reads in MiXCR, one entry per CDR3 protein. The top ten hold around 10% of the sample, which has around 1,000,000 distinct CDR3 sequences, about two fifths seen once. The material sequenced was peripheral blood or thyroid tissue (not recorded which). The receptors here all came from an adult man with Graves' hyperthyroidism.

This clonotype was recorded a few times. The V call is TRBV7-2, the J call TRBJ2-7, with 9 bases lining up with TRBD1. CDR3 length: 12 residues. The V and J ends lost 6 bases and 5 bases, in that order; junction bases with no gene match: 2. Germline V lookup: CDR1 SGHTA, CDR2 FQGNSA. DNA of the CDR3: TGTGCCAGCAGACGACAGGGGGACGAGCAGTACTTC. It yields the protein CASRRQGDEQYF.

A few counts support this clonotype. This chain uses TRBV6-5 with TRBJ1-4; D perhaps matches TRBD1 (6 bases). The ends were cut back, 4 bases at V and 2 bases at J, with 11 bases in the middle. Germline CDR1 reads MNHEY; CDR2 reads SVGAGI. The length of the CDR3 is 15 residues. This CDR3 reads CASSSHGGTNEKLFF. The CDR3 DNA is TGTGCCAGCAGTTCACACGGGGGCACTAATGAAAAACTGTTTTTT.

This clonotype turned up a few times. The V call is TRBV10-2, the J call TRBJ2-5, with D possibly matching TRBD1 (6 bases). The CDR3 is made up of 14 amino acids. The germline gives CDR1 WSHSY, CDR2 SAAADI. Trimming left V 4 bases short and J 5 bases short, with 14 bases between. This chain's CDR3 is CASSGKGVGETQYF. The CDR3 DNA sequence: TGCGCCAGCAGTGGTAAGGGGGTTGGCGAGACCCAGTACTTC.

Here the CDR3 reads CASRQGTFSGYTF. CDR3 DNA sequence: TGTGCCAGCAGACAGGGAACCTTTTCTGGCTACACCTTC. The chain has TRBV25-1 and TRBJ1-2; weak D call: TRBD1 (6 bases). The V gene's germline CDR1 is MGHDK and CDR2 SYGVNS. This CDR3 region has 13 residues. Between the trimmed V and J ends, which lost 6 bases and 7 bases, there was a span of 15 bases.

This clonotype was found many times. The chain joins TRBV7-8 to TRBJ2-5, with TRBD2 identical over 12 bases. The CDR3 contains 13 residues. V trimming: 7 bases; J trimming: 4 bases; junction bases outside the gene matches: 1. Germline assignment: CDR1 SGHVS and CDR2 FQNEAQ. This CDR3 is CASKLAGGETQYF. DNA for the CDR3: TGTGCCAGCAAACTAGCGGGAGGAGAGACCCAGTACTTC.

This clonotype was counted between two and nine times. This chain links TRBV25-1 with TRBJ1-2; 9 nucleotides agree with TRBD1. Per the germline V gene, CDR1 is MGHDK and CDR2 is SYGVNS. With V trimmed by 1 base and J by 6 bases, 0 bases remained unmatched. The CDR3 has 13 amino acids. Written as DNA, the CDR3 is TGTGCCAGCAGTGAATGGGACAGGGATGGCTACACCTTC. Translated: CASSEWDRDGYTF.

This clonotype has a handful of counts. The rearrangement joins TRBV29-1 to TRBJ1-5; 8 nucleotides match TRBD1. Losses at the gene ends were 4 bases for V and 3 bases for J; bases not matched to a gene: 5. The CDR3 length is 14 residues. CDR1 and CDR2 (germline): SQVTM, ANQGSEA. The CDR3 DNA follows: TGCAGCGTTGGACGGACAGGGATCAATCAGCCCCAGCATTTT. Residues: CSVGRTGINQPQHF.

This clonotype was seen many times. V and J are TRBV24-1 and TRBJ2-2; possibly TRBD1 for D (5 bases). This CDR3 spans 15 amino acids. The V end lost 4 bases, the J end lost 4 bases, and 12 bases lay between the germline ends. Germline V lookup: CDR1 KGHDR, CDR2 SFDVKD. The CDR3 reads CATSEVRVGTGELFF. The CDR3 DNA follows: TGTGCCACCAGTGAAGTCAGGGTGGGCACCGGGGAGCTGTTTTTT.

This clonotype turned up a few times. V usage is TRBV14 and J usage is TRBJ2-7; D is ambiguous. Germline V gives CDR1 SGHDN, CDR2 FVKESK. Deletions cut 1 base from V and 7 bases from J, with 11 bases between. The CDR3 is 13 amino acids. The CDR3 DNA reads TGTGCCAGCAGCCAAGCCACCCCCCGGGAGCAGTACTTC. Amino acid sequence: CASSQATPREQYF.

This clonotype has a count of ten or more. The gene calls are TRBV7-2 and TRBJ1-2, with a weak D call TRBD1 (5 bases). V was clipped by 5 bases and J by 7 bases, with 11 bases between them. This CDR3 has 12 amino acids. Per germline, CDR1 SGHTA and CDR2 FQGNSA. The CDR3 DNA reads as TGTGCCAGCAGCCCGGCAGGGTCTGGCTACACCTTC. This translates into CASSPAGSGYTF.

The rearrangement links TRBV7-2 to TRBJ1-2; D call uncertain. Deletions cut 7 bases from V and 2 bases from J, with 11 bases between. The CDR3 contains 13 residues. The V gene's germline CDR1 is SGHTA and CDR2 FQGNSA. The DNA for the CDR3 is TGTGCCAGCACGATTAACGGGAACTATGGCTACACCTTC. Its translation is CASTINGNYGYTF.

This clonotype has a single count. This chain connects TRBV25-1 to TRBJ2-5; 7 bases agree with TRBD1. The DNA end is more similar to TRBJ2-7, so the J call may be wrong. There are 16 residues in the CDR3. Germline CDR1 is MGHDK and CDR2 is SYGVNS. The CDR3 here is CASSRNQPGQSYEQYF. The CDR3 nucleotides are TGTGCCAGCAGCAGGAACCAGCCGGGACAGAGCTACGAGCAGTACTTC.

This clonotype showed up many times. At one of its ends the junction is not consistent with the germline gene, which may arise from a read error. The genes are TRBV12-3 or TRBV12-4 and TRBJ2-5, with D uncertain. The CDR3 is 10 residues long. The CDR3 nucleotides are TGTGCCAGCAGTTTTAGCCGGGTCTTCTTC. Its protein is CASSFSRVFF.

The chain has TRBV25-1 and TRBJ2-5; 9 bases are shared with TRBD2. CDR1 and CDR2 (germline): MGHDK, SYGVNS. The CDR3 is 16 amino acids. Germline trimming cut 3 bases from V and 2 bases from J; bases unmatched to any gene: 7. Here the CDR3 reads CASSDPRLAEQETQYF. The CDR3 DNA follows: TGTGCCAGCAGTGACCCAAGACTAGCGGAACAAGAGACCCAGTACTTC.

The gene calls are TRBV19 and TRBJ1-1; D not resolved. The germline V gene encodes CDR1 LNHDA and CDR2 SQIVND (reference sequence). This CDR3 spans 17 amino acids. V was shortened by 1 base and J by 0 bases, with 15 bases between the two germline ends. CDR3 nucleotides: TGTGCCAGTAGTATAGTTAAGGGTTCAAGGGTGAACACTGAAGCTTTCTTT. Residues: CASSIVKGSRVNTEAFF.

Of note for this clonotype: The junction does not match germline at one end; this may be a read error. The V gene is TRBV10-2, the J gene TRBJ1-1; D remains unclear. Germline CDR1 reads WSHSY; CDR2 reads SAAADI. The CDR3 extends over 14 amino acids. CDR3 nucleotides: TGTGCCAGCGGAATCCGGCGCTCGAATTCTGAAGCTTTCTTT. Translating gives CASGIRRSNSEAFF.

The CDR3 is CASSHRVSPPFPQYF. Here the CDR3 DNA reads TGTGCCAGTAGTCATAGGGTTTCGCCCCCCTTTCCGCAGTACTTC. The V gene is TRBV19, the J gene TRBJ2-7; D remains unclear. Trimming left V 5 bases short and J 9 bases short, with 23 bases between. There are 15 residues in the CDR3. Germline loops: CDR1 LNHDA, CDR2 SQIVND (reference sequence).

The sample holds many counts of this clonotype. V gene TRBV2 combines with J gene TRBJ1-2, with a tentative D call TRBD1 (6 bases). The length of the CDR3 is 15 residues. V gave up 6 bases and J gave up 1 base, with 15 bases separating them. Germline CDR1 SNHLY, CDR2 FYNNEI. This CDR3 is CASSERGSDNYGYTF. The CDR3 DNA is TGTGCCAGCAGCGAAAGGGGGTCGGATAACTATGGCTACACCTTC.

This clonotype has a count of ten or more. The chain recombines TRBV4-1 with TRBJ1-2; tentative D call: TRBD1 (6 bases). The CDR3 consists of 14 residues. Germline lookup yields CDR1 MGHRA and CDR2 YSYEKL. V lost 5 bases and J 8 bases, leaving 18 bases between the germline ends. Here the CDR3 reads CASSLGGGAGGYTF. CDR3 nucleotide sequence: TGCGCCAGCAGCTTAGGAGGGGGGGCAGGAGGCTACACCTTC.